This TCR beta chain was sequenced during a study of T cell clonotyping in hematopoietic cell transplantation. This clone turned up a few times. Germline lookup yields CDR1 SGHRS and CDR2 YFSETQ. The junction had 9 bases not matched to a gene; V was cut back by 3 bases and J by 4 bases. The CDR3 totals 15 residues. Only in-frame clones appear in the TCRdb table, and some are missing; sequencing was by immunoSEQ multiplex PCR. The data contain approximately 11,000 clones, approximately 55% of them seen just once; the ten biggest clones take up 13%. Specimen: peripheral blood mononuclear cells, collected 100 days after allogeneic stem cell transplant. This TCR was sampled from a female patient aged 50-59 years who had an allogeneic stem cell transplant from an unrelated donor, so the T cells may come from the graft donor. Some clones in this sample may be carry-over from other donors' samples. This rearrangement joins TRBV5-1 to TRBJ2-7, with 8 nucleotides matching TRBD1. Here the CDR3 DNA reads TGCGCCAGCAGCTCAGGACAGGGAAATCTGTACGAGCAGTACTTC. Translation gives CASSSGQGNLYEQYF.